This TCR beta chain was profiled in a study of radiotherapy plus CTLA-4 blockade in lung cancer. Study background: Objective response rate was 18%; disease control rate, about 31%.

CDR1 is MDHEN and CDR2 is SYDVKM in the germline V gene. There are 16 residues in the CDR3. After removal of 5 bases from V and 4 bases from J, the junction contained 9 bases not matched to a gene. Comments on this clone: Its target is not known.

Focal radiation with ipilimumab CTLA-4 blockade was given to patients with chemo-refractory metastatic non-small-cell lung cancer. Some clones are missing from TCRdb's copy, which holds only in-frame ones; the method was immunoSEQ multiplex PCR. The repertoire holds some 60,000 clones, with more than 60% as singletons. Study-level results: TCR clones originating in tumors grew in number in blood after radiotherapy plus ipilimumab.

This receptor was obtained from a human donor with non-small cell lung cancer who had a partial response to radiotherapy plus ipilimumab. J is TRBJ1-3 and V is TRBV28; TRBD1 aligns across 9 bases. The material sequenced was peripheral blood, taken from a patient treated with radiotherapy plus ipilimumab. CDR3 sequence (DNA): TGTGCCAGCAGTCCGTTCGGGACAGGGTACGGAAACACCATATATTTT. Translated: CASSPFGTGYGNTIYF.